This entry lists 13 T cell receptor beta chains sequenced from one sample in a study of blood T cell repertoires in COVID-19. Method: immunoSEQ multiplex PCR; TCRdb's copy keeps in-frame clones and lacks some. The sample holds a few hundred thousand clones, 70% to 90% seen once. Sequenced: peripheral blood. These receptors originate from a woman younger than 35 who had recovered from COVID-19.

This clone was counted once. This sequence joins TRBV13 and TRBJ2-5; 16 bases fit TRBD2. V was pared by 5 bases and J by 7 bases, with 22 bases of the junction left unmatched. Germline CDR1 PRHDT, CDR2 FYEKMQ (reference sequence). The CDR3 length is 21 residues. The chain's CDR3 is CASSHLLQPGLAGGPEGTQYF. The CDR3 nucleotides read TGTGCCAGCAGCCACCTTCTACAACCGGGACTAGCGGGAGGGCCTGAAGGGACCCAGTACTTC. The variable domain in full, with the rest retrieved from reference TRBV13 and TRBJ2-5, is AAGVIQSPRHLIKEKRETATLKCYPIPRHDTVYWYQQGPGQDPQFLISFYEKMQSDKGSIPDRFSAQQFSDYHSELNMSSLELGDSALYFCASSHLLQPGLAGGPEGTQYFGPGTRLLVL.

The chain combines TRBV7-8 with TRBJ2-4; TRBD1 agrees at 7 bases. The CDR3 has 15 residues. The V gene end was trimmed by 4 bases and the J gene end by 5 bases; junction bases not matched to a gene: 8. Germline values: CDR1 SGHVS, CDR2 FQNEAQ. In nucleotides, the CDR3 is TGTGCCAGCAGCTCCTCTGACAGGGACCAAAACATTCAGTACTTC. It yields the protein CASSSSDRDQNIQYF.

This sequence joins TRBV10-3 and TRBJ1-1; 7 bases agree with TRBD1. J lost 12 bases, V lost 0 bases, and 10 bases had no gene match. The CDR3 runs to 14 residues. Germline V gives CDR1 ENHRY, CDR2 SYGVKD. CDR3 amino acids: CAISESSAGGEPFF. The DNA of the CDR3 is TGTGCCATCAGTGAGTCGTCGGCAGGGGGAGAACCTTTCTTT.

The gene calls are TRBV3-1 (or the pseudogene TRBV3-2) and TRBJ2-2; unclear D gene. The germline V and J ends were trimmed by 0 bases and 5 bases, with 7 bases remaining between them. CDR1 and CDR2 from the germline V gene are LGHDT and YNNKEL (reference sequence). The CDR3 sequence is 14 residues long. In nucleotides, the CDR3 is TGTGCCAGCAGCCAAGATCGGCGGACCGGGGAGCTGTTTTTT. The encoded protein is CASSQDRRTGELFF.

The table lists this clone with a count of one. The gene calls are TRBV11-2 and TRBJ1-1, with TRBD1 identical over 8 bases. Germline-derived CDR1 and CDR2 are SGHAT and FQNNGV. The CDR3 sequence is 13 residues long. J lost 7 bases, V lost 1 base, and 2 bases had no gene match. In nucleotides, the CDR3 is TGTGCCAGCAGCTTAGGAGGGACAGGTGAAGCTTTCTTT. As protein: CASSLGGTGEAFF.

CDR3 in amino acids: CASSFSWASPLHF. CDR3 sequence (DNA): TGTGCCAGCAGCTTTTCGTGGGCTTCACCCCTCCACTTT. The chain employs TRBV7-2 and TRBJ1-6; D gene unclear. CDR1 SGHTA and CDR2 FQGNSA come from the germline V gene. Trimming cost V 3 bases and J 9 bases, with 9 bases left between them. The CDR3 covers 13 residues. Full variable domain (remainder filled in from reference TRBV7-2 and TRBJ1-6): GAGVSQSPSNKVTEKGKDVELRCDPISGHTALYWYRQSLGQGLEFLIYFQGNSAPDKSGLPSDRFSAERTGGSVSTLTIQRTQQEDSAVYLCASSFSWASPLHFGNGTRLTVT.

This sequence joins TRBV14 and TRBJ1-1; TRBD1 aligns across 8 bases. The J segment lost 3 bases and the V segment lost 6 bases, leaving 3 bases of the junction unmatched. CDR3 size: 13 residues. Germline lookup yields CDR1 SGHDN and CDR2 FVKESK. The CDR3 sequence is CASRDRGYTEAFF. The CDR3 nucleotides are TGTGCCAGCAGAGACAGGGGCTACACTGAAGCTTTCTTT.

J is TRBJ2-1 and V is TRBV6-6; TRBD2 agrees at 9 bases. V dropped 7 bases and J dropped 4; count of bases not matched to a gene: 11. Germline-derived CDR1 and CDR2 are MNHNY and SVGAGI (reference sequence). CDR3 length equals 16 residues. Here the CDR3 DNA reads TGTGCCAGCATTCCCCGTGGGACTAGCAGGTACAATGAGCAGTTCTTC. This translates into CASIPRGTSRYNEQFF.

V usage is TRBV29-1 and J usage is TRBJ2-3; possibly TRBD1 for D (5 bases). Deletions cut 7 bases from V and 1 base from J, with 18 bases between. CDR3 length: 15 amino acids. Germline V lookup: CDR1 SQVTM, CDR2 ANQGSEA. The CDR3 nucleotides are TGCAGCGCCCACTGGGGCTTGTTAGGCACAGATACGCAGTATTTT. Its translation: CSAHWGLLGTDTQYF.

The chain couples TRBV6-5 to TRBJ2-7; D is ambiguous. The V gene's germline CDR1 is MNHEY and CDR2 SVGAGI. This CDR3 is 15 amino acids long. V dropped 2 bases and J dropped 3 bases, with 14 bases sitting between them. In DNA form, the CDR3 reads TGTGCCAGCAGTTACGGTGGAACTCTAGGCTACGAGCAGTACTTC. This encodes CASSYGGTLGYEQYF.

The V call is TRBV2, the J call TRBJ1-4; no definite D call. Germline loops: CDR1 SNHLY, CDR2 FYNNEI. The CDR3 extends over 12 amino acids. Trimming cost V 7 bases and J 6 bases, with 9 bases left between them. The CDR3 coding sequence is TGTGCCAGCAAACTAAGCGATGAAAAACTGTTTTTT. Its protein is CASKLSDEKLFF.

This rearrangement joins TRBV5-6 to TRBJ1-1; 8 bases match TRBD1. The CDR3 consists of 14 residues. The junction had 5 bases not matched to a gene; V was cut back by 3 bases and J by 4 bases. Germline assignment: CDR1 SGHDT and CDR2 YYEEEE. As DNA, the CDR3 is TGTGCCAGCAGCTCCGGACAGGGTGGCACTGAAGCTTTCTTT. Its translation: CASSSGQGGTEAFF.

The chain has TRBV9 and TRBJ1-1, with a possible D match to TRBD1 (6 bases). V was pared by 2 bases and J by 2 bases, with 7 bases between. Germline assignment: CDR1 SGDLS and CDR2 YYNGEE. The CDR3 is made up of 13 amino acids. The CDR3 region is CASSVGHNTEAFF. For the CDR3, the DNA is TGTGCCAGCAGCGTGGGACACAACACTGAAGCTTTCTTT.